This T cell receptor (beta chain) stems from a study of CD8 T cells in Susac syndrome. Reverse transcription of roughly 0.45 to 1 ug RNA was performed with random hexamers. TCRdb passed the immunoSEQ multiplex PCR reads through MiXCR, listing each CDR3 protein once. The repertoire consists of over 150,000 distinct CDR3 sequences, with under 95% occurring once and the leading ten covering roughly 0.1%. This CDR3 is 15 amino acids long. Only one count was recorded for this clonotype. The specimen sequenced was CD4+ T cells from PBMCs. The TCR originated in a human donor with multiple sclerosis. The chain joins TRBV1 to TRBJ2-3; TRBD2, the D gene given by the table, was not confirmed from the DNA. TRBV1 is reported as a pseudogene. CDR3 in amino acids: CTRGLAGGNTDTQYF. The CDR3, as DNA: TGCACCAGAGGACTAGCGGGGGGTAACACAGATACGCAGTATTTT.